These 18 T cell receptor beta chains were sequenced from one sample in a study of blood T cell repertoires in COVID-19. The data were produced by immunoSEQ multiplex PCR, yet TCRdb's version contains in-frame clones alone and is incomplete. The sample comprises approximately 150,000 clones, approximately 80% of which are singletons, and around 5% rests with the top ten. Input material: peripheral blood. These receptors were taken from a woman aged 45-59 years with acute or convalescent COVID-19.

The chain is built from TRBV6-2 or TRBV6-3 and TRBJ2-3, with 12 nucleotides matching TRBD2. CDR1 is MNHEY and CDR2 is SVGEGT in the germline V gene. The junction had 14 bases not matched to a gene; V was cut back by 4 bases and J by 6 bases. The CDR3 has 18 amino acids. The CDR3 DNA reads TGTGCCAGCAGTTTCATCACTAGCGGGGGGCGGAAGGTTGATACGCAGTATTTT. It yields the protein CASSFITSGGRKVDTQYF.

V is TRBV12-5 and J is TRBJ2-6; D is undetermined. This CDR3 has 17 amino acids. Trimming took 1 base from V and 1 from J, leaving 11 bases between them. Germline V gene lookup returns CDR1 LGHNT and CDR2 FRNRAP. CDR3 DNA sequence: TGTGCTAGTGGTTTGGAGCCAAGAAGTTCTGGGGCCAACGTCCTGACTTTC. Translated: CASGLEPRSSGANVLTF.

The V gene is TRBV7-3, the J gene TRBJ2-3, with 13 bases lining up with TRBD2. The CDR3 loop spans 15 amino acids. CDR1 is SGHTA, CDR2 FQGTGA, per germline. Trimming at V came to 5 bases and at J to 5 bases, leaving 4 bases not matched to a gene. The CDR3 here is CASSQGTSGEDTQYF. CDR3 nucleotide sequence: TGTGCCAGCAGCCAAGGGACTAGCGGGGAAGATACGCAGTATTTT.

This clone appeared a single time. This chain uses TRBV6-2 or TRBV6-3 with TRBJ1-1; D not resolved. V was pared by 2 bases and J by 3 bases, with 10 bases between. Germline CDR1 and CDR2: MNHEY and SVGEGT. The CDR3 covers 14 residues. CDR3 protein: CASSYPGWDTEAFF. CDR3 DNA: TGTGCCAGCAGTTACCCCGGGTGGGACACTGAAGCTTTCTTT.

Details on this clone: This CDR3 is also generated by other DNA sequences in the sample. J is TRBJ1-5 and V is TRBV3-1 (or the pseudogene TRBV3-2); a weak D match, TRBD1 (5 bases). The CDR3 extends over 14 amino acids. V lost 3 bases, J lost 7 bases, and 13 bases lay in between. Germline loops: CDR1 LGHDT, CDR2 YNNKEL (reference sequence). The CDR3 DNA reads TGTGCCAGCAGCCAGGGCAGGGTAAACCAGCCCCAGCATTTT. It codes for CASSQGRVNQPQHF.

The chain employs TRBV9 and TRBJ2-3; 8 nucleotides align to TRBD2. From germline, CDR1 is SGDLS and CDR2 YYNGEE. This CDR3 is 15 amino acids long. V was pared by 3 bases and J by 5 bases, with 8 bases of the junction left unmatched. CDR3 nucleotides: TGTGCCAGCAGCGAAACACCGCGGGGGGTAGATACGCAGTATTTT. Its protein product is CASSETPRGVDTQYF.

J is TRBJ1-1 and V is TRBV7-2; 11 nucleotides match TRBD1. CDR1 is SGHTA, CDR2 FQGNSA, per germline. The CDR3 is made up of 16 amino acids. The V segment lost 7 bases and the J segment 0 bases; nucleotides outside the gene matches: 7. DNA of the CDR3: TGTGCCAGCACCCGGGACAGGGGGTTTATGAACACTGAAGCTTTCTTT. Its protein is CASTRDRGFMNTEAFF.

The chain recombines TRBV11-2 with TRBJ2-6, with D possibly matching TRBD1 (6 bases). Looked up from germline, CDR1 is SGHAT and CDR2 is FQNNGV. The germline V and J ends were trimmed by 5 bases and 1 base, with 18 bases remaining between them. The CDR3 totals 18 residues. CDR3 amino acids: CASSESGTIASGANVLTF. CDR3 nucleotide sequence: TGTGCCAGCAGCGAATCCGGGACAATAGCGTCTGGGGCCAACGTCCTGACTTTC.

This clone is a singleton in its sample. This chain uses TRBV3-1 (or the pseudogene TRBV3-2) with TRBJ2-1, with D perhaps matching TRBD1 (5 bases). Germline loops: CDR1 LGHDT, CDR2 YNNKEL (reference sequence). This CDR3 has 17 amino acids. The V gene lost 2 bases and the J gene lost 9 bases, with 23 bases spanning the gap. The CDR3 bases are TGTGCCAGCAGCCAATTTTATACCGGACAAACCTTTAGTGAGCAGTTCTTC. The encoded protein is CASSQFYTGQTFSEQFF.

J is TRBJ1-2 and V is TRBV3-1 (or the pseudogene TRBV3-2); 9 nucleotides agree with TRBD1. Germline V lookup: CDR1 LGHDT, CDR2 YNNKEL (reference sequence). The CDR3 is 14 amino acids. The J segment lost 5 bases and the V segment lost 4 bases, leaving 5 bases of the junction unmatched. CDR3 region: CASSPPGQGYGYTF. DNA for the CDR3: TGTGCCAGCAGCCCTCCGGGACAGGGTTATGGCTACACCTTC.

This clone was counted between two and nine times. This chain joins TRBV28 and TRBJ2-7, with 8 positions matching TRBD2. This CDR3 spans 12 amino acids. The J segment lost 3 bases and the V segment lost 9 bases, leaving 4 bases of the junction unmatched. Germline V gene data show CDR1 as MDHEN and CDR2 as SYDVKM. The CDR3 spells CASGGGSYEQYF. The CDR3 bases are TGTGCCAGTGGCGGGGGGAGCTACGAGCAGTACTTC.

This clone was seen only a few times. The V gene is TRBV5-4, the J gene TRBJ1-2; maybe TRBD1 (5 bases). CDR1 and CDR2 from the germline V gene are SGHNT and YYREEE (reference sequence). The ends were cut back, 4 bases at V and 6 bases at J, with 7 bases in the middle. There are 11 residues in the CDR3. The CDR3 loop reads CASSRGDGYTF. The CDR3 DNA sequence: TGTGCCAGCAGCAGGGGTGATGGCTACACCTTC.

This sequence joins TRBV2 and TRBJ1-5; TRBD1 agrees at 9 bases. V lost 5 bases and J lost 6; bases outside the gene matches: 2. Germline V gene data show CDR1 as SNHLY and CDR2 as FYNNEI. This CDR3 is built from 13 residues. This chain's CDR3 is CASSPQGAQPQHF. CDR3 nucleotide sequence: TGTGCCAGCAGTCCACAGGGGGCTCAGCCCCAGCATTTT.

V is TRBV6-5 and J is TRBJ1-6; D perhaps matches TRBD1 (6 bases). CDR1 MNHEY and CDR2 SVGAGI come from the germline V gene. The CDR3 loop spans 14 amino acids. Trimming pared 6 bases from V and 5 bases from J, leaving 11 bases between. CDR3 bases: TGTGCCAGCAGGTGGGGGCGGAATAATTCACCCCTCCACTTT. It codes for CASRWGRNNSPLHF.

This clone was found a few times. This chain links TRBV6-1 with TRBJ1-2; 10 nucleotides line up with TRBD1. This CDR3 has 16 amino acids. V shed 3 bases and J 6 bases; nucleotides not matched to a gene: 10. The germline V gene encodes CDR1 MNHNS and CDR2 SASEGT. CDR3 DNA: TGTGCCAGCAGTGACCCGGGACAGGGGAAGAGTAATGGCTACACCTTC. Translating gives CASSDPGQGKSNGYTF.

This clone was seen just once. This chain joins TRBV5-1 and TRBJ1-2, with 7 bases that match TRBD1. V dropped 4 bases and J dropped 5; count of bases not matched to a gene: 5. Germline assignment: CDR1 SGHRS and CDR2 YFSETQ. The CDR3 loop spans 13 amino acids. As DNA, the CDR3 is TGCGCCAGCAGCCCACAGGGACAGTATGGCTACACCTTC. It codes for CASSPQGQYGYTF.

V usage is TRBV11-2 and J usage is TRBJ2-2; D perhaps matches TRBD1 (5 bases). V was cut by 5 bases and J by 2 bases, with 15 bases left in between. The CDR3 sequence is 16 residues long. The germline gives CDR1 SGHAT, CDR2 FQNNGV. CDR3: CASSPLGQLNTGELFF. CDR3 nucleotide sequence: TGTGCCAGCAGCCCCCTGGGGCAGCTTAACACCGGGGAGCTGTTTTTT.

The chain employs TRBV25-1 and TRBJ2-1; 9 positions agree with TRBD2. The length of the CDR3 is 15 residues. V shed 6 bases, J shed 2 bases, and the junction held 5 bases outside the gene matches. Germline CDR1 and CDR2: MGHDK and SYGVNS. The CDR3 loop is CASRNSGGTYNEQFF. The CDR3 DNA is TGTGCCAGCAGAAATAGCGGGGGTACCTACAATGAGCAGTTCTTC.